A selection of T cell receptor beta chains follows, all from one sample in a study of CD8 T cells in Susac syndrome. Using its own MiXCR run on the immunoSEQ multiplex PCR reads, TCRdb lists one record per CDR3 protein. The table includes about 76,000 distinct CDR3 sequences, roughly nine tenths detected once. The sample was CD8+ T cells from PBMCs. These receptors originate from a human donor with multiple sclerosis. Both conserved end residues are part of each CDR3. D genes are given only for firm matches. The listing skips clone size in some rows; elsewhere it reads once, few, many or a size class.

J	D	size	V	DNA	CDR3
TRBJ2-5	.	.	TRBV11-2	TGTGCCAGCAGCTTAGTTGGCGGGGACTCAGGGGAGACCCAGTACTTC	CASSLVGGDSGETQYF
TRBJ2-1	TRBD2	.	TRBV3-1	TGTGCCAGCAGTCCCGGGACTAGCGGGAAATACAATGAGCAGTTCTTC	CASSPGTSGKYNEQFF
TRBJ2-7	.	.	TRBV28	TGTGCCAGTTTTCGGGACGGATCCTACGAGCAGTACTTC	CASFRDGSYEQYF
TRBJ2-5	TRBD1	once	TRBV19	TGTGCCAGTAGTTCGGCCGGGACAGAACAAGAGACCCAGTACTTC	CASSSAGTEQETQYF
TRBJ2-2	.	once	TRBV20-1	TGCAGTGCGAGGATTGCGAACACCGGGGAGCTGTTTTTT	CSARIANTGELFF
TRBJ2-5	TRBD2	.	TRBV9	TGTGCCAGCAGCACCCAGACTAGCGGGGGAGAAGAGACCCAGTACTTC	CASSTQTSGGEETQYF
TRBJ2-1	.	.	TRBV29-1	TGCAGCGCGTGGTCGGACAGTTTGGGGACCTACAATGAGCAGTTCTTC	CSAWSDSLGTYNEQFF
TRBJ2-3	.	.	TRBV6-5	TGTGCCAGCAGTTACAAGGTAGAGAGCACAGATACGCAGTATTTT	CASSYKVESTDTQYF
TRBJ2-1	TRBD1	.	TRBV4-3	TGCGCCAGCAGCCAATGGGACAGCAATGCAGACAATGAGCAGTTCTTC	CASSQWDSNADNEQFF
TRBJ2-3	TRBD2	.	TRBV5-1	TGCGCCAGCAGTACGGCACTAGCGGGGGGCACAGATACGCAGTATTTT	CASSTALAGGTDTQYF